This T cell receptor (beta chain) was sequenced during a study of CD8+CD57+ T cells in acquired aplastic anemia. Whole-study context: CD4+ and CD8+ cells, once sorted, gave DNA averaging roughly 3.2 ug.

Notes on this clonotype: Its specificity is unknown.

The length of the CDR3 is 14 residues. Trimming stripped 6 bases from V and 7 bases from J, with 13 bases between. Those patients picked for sequencing had displayed CD8+CD57+ cell expansion on flow cytometry. The study, taken as a whole, reports: Controls and patients did not differ significantly in CD8+ Simpson's diversity.

Genomic DNA constituted the template upon which TCR beta VDJ and CDR3 profiling was performed. One entry per CDR3 protein, called by TCRdb with MiXCR from the reads. Of some 200,000 distinct CDR3 sequences in the sample, less than 75% were seen once. The sample was sorted CD4+, CD8+, or CD8+CD57+ T cells (not recorded which) from PBMCs. The chain employs TRBV12-3 or TRBV12-4 and TRBJ1-6, with TRBD1 as a possible D gene (6 bases). This receptor was taken from a human donor with aplastic anemia. Here the CDR3 reads CASSRRGSNSPLHF. Here the CDR3 DNA reads TGTGCCAGCAGCCGGAGGGGGTCGAATTCACCCCTCCACTTT.